The 7 T cell receptor beta chains below all came from one sample that was sequenced in a study of T cells after yellow fever vaccination. TCRdb independently ran MiXCR on the 5' RACE reads; one entry per CDR3 protein. The table lists 500,000 to 650,000 distinct CDR3 sequences, roughly 14% of them singletons. The specimen was PBMCs, collected on the day of the yellow fever booster vaccination. These receptors were obtained from a man in his thirties or forties who received the YFV17D yellow fever vaccine.

The V gene is TRBV12-3 or TRBV12-4, the J gene TRBJ2-1, with D unresolved. V was clipped by 3 bases and J by 9 bases, with 6 bases between them. This CDR3 has 11 residues. CDR3: CASSFRGEQFF. CDR3 nucleotide sequence: TGTGCCAGCAGTTTTCGTGGTGAGCAGTTCTTC.

This clonotype showed up just a few times. This chain links TRBV5-1 with TRBJ2-5, with 7 positions matching TRBD1. Germline values: CDR1 SGHRS, CDR2 YFSETQ. The CDR3 length is 14 residues. V trimming: 3 bases; J trimming: 5 bases; junction bases outside the gene matches: 7. This CDR3 is CASSSQGKGETQYF. DNA of the CDR3: TGCGCCAGCAGCTCACAGGGGAAGGGTGAGACCCAGTACTTC.

This clonotype was detected many times. The V gene is TRBV7-2, the J gene TRBJ2-3, with TRBD2 identical over 8 bases. The CDR3 extends over 17 amino acids. V dropped 5 bases and J dropped 4; count of bases not matched to a gene: 14. Germline V CDR1 and CDR2: SGHTA, FQGNSA. CDR3 DNA sequence: TGTGCCAGCAGCCTCAACGGGGGGGGAGGCGGCGCAGATACGCAGTATTTT. The encoded protein is CASSLNGGGGGADTQYF.

A few counts support this clonotype. The V gene is TRBV7-9, the J gene TRBJ1-2, with D possibly matching TRBD1 (6 bases). CDR3 length: 15 amino acids. Per germline, CDR1 SEHNR and CDR2 FQNEAQ (reference sequence). The V end lost 5 bases, the J end lost 4 bases, and 17 bases lay between the germline ends. CDR3 coding DNA: TGTGCCAGCAGCCCCCGGGGAGGGGGGATCTATGGCTACACCTTC. Protein product: CASSPRGGGIYGYTF.

This clonotype was detected only a few times. The chain combines TRBV4-3 with TRBJ2-7, with 13 bases fitting TRBD2. Germline V gene lookup returns CDR1 LGHNA and CDR2 YSLEER. This CDR3 is built from 15 residues. Losses at the gene ends were 1 base for V and 6 bases for J; bases not matched to a gene: 3. CDR3 DNA: TGCGCCAGCAGCCAAGGGACTAGCGGGAGTGTCGAGCAGTACTTC. Amino acid sequence: CASSQGTSGSVEQYF.

This clonotype came up a few times. The V call is TRBV6-2 or TRBV6-3, the J call TRBJ2-7, with D uncertain. Between the trimmed V and J ends, which lost 4 bases and 1 base, there was a span of 11 bases. From germline, CDR1 is MNHEY and CDR2 SVGEGT. CDR3 length: 14 residues. CDR3 amino acids: CASSSQPRSYEQYF. CDR3 DNA: TGTGCCAGCAGTTCACAGCCTCGATCCTACGAGCAGTACTTC.

This clonotype was seen a few times. The CDR3 sequence: CSARGTSGTQYF. The CDR3 DNA follows: TGCAGTGCTAGAGGGACTAGTGGGACCCAGTACTTC. The chain couples TRBV20-1 to TRBJ2-5, with TRBD2 matching 7 bases. V gave up 1 base and J gave up 7 bases; unmatched junction bases: 3. The CDR3 is 12 amino acids. Per germline, CDR1 DFQATT and CDR2 SNEGSKA (reference sequence).